What follows are 18 T cell receptor beta chains derived from one specimen sequenced in a study of Graves' ophthalmopathy and Graves' hyperthyroidism. Investigators amplified TCR beta CDR3 regions from RNA transcripts. The workflow started with a first-round RT-PCR run with HTBI primers and then moved on to a second-round multiplex PCR. Using its own MiXCR run on the multiplex PCR reads, TCRdb lists one record per CDR3 protein. The table shows hundreds of thousands of distinct CDR3 sequences, with 40% to 50% occurring only once. The sequenced sample was peripheral blood. The receptors stem from an adult man with Graves' ophthalmopathy.

This clonotype has more than one count but fewer than ten. This sequence joins TRBV2 and TRBJ1-2; no clear D. This CDR3 spans 14 amino acids. V lost 8 bases and J 8 bases, leaving 21 bases between the germline ends. Germline V gene sequence: CDR1 SNHLY, CDR2 FYNNEI. In DNA form, the CDR3 reads TGTGCCAGCGGAGGCGGGAGCTCTATATGGGGCTACACCTTC. As protein: CASGGGSSIWGYTF.

The rearrangement links TRBV6-2 or TRBV6-3 to TRBJ2-7; no definite D call. The length of the CDR3 is 14 residues. V was cut by 7 bases and J by 2 bases, with 15 bases left in between. Germline V gene data show CDR1 as MNHEY and CDR2 as SVGEGT. The DNA of the CDR3 is TGTGCCAGCACCCCACGACACGGAGCCTACGAGCAGTACTTC. This codes for CASTPRHGAYEQYF.

The table lists this clonotype with a count of one. The V and J genes are TRBV12-3 or TRBV12-4 and TRBJ1-2; D might be TRBD1 (5 bases). This CDR3 region has 14 residues. Trimming left V 7 bases short and J 4 bases short, with 16 bases between. The CDR3 spells CASIRGDTRYGYTF. Written as DNA, the CDR3 is TGTGCCAGCATTAGGGGAGACACGCGCTATGGCTACACCTTC.

This clonotype was observed a handful of times. The J gene is TRBJ2-2, the V gene TRBV10-3; the match to TRBD2 covers 16 bases. Losses at the gene ends were 10 bases for V and 4 bases for J; bases not matched to a gene: 9. The CDR3 has 17 residues. Germline V lookup: CDR1 ENHRY, CDR2 SYGVKD. DNA of the CDR3: TGTGCCACAGTCCCGGGACTAGCGGGGGGGCGCACCGGGGAGCTGTTTTTT. Its translation: CATVPGLAGGRTGELFF.

The chain has TRBV7-9 and TRBJ2-7; either TRBD1 or TRBD2 may supply D (5 bases each). The germline CDR1 and CDR2 sequences are SEHNR and FQNEAQ (reference sequence). CDR3 length: 15 amino acids. With 3 bases removed from V and 2 bases from J, the gap between germline ends came to 14 bases. The DNA of the CDR3 is TGTGCCAGCAGCTTTGGGCCGGGACCTACCTACGAGCAGTACTTC. Its protein is CASSFGPGPTYEQYF.

The chain carries TRBV9 and TRBJ1-6; 9 bases agree with TRBD1. V shed 4 bases and J 5 bases; nucleotides not matched to a gene: 7. From germline, CDR1 is SGDLS and CDR2 YYNGEE. The CDR3 runs 16 residues. The CDR3 sequence is CASSQGGTGNNSPLHF. CDR3 nucleotides: TGTGCCAGCAGCCAAGGGGGGACAGGGAATAATTCACCCCTCCACTTT.

This rearrangement joins TRBV15 to TRBJ2-5; D not certain. Germline CDR1 reads LNHNV; CDR2 reads YYDKDF (reference sequence). There are 13 residues in the CDR3. Trimming left V 5 bases short and J 2 bases short, with 9 bases between. The CDR3 region is CATSFGVQETQYF. The CDR3 DNA reads TGTGCCACCAGCTTCGGTGTTCAAGAGACCCAGTACTTC.

This clonotype was detected a few times. The chain links TRBV24-1 to TRBJ2-7; D could derive from TRBD1 or TRBD2 (5 bases each). Germline lookup yields CDR1 KGHDR and CDR2 SFDVKD. Trimming pared 5 bases from V and 5 bases from J, leaving 9 bases between. This CDR3 region has 12 residues. CDR3 sequence (DNA): TGTGCCACCAGTGGGGGGTCCAACGAGCAGTACTTC. Translating it yields CATSGGSNEQYF.

This clonotype appeared a few times. The CDR3 DNA follows: TGTGCCAGCAGCTTGGATGACTATGGCTACACCTTC. This gives the protein CASSLDDYGYTF. This rearrangement joins TRBV5-8 to TRBJ1-2, with D unresolved. This CDR3 is built from 12 residues. The germline CDR1 and CDR2 sequences are SGHTS and YDEGEE. V lost 0 bases to trimming and J lost 3 bases, with 3 bases between them.

V usage is TRBV7-9 and J usage is TRBJ1-1; the match to TRBD1 covers 7 bases. The CDR3 sequence is 15 residues long. From germline, CDR1 is SEHNR and CDR2 FQNEAQ (reference sequence). Germline trimming cut 4 bases from V and 0 bases from J; bases unmatched to any gene: 5. This CDR3 reads CASSYRQGMNTEAFF. CDR3 bases: TGTGCCAGCAGCTACAGACAGGGCATGAACACTGAAGCTTTCTTT.

This clonotype was detected only a few times. V gene TRBV7-9 combines with J gene TRBJ2-7; possibly TRBD2 for D (6 bases). This CDR3 region has 16 residues. V was cut by 1 base and J by 2 bases, with 15 bases left in between. The germline CDR1 and CDR2 sequences are SEHNR and FQNEAQ (reference sequence). CDR3 sequence: CASSLGVGTWPYEQYF. The CDR3 DNA reads as TGTGCCAGCAGCTTAGGAGTTGGGACTTGGCCCTACGAGCAGTACTTC.

In its sample, this clonotype was seen a few times. V and J are TRBV12-3 or TRBV12-4 and TRBJ2-7; 7 bases map to TRBD1. The CDR3 sequence is 12 residues long. The junction had 5 bases not matched to a gene; V was cut back by 6 bases and J by 6 bases. DNA of the CDR3: TGTGCCAGCAGCTCGGGACAGCCCGAGCAGTACTTC. It codes for CASSSGQPEQYF.

The rearrangement links TRBV10-3 to TRBJ2-7; 9 bases agree with TRBD1. This CDR3 has 13 amino acids. Trimming removed 10 bases from V and 7 bases from J; junction bases left unmatched: 11. The V gene's germline CDR1 is ENHRY and CDR2 SYGVKD. CDR3 in amino acids: CASKPGGQGEQYF. The CDR3 DNA is TGTGCCAGCAAACCGGGTGGACAGGGGGAGCAGTACTTC.

This clonotype was seen only a few times. The chain joins TRBV19 to TRBJ2-5; 9 bases fit TRBD1. From germline, CDR1 is LNHDA and CDR2 SQIVND (reference sequence). J gave up 1 base and V 3 bases, and 0 bases lay outside the gene matches. CDR3 length: 14 residues. CDR3 in DNA: TGTGCCAGTAGTATGGGACAGGGCCAAGAGACCCAGTACTTC. Translated: CASSMGQGQETQYF.

The chain combines TRBV9 with TRBJ2-7; D gene ambiguous. V was cut by 0 bases and J by 2 bases, with 9 bases left in between. Germline lookup yields CDR1 SGDLS and CDR2 YYNGEE. The CDR3 length is 14 residues. The CDR3 loop reads CASSVDLAPYEQYF. The CDR3 coding sequence is TGTGCCAGCAGCGTAGACCTGGCCCCCTACGAGCAGTACTTC.

This clonotype was detected a few times. The V and J genes are TRBV12-3 or TRBV12-4 and TRBJ1-5; D possibly corresponds to TRBD1 (6 bases). V was clipped by 6 bases and J by 2 bases, with 8 bases between them. The CDR3 contains 13 residues. Written as DNA, the CDR3 is TGTGCCAGCAGGTCAGGGGGCAATCAGCCCCAGCATTTT. As protein: CASRSGGNQPQHF.

The chain has TRBV5-5 and TRBJ1-4, with TRBD1 as a possible D gene (5 bases). This CDR3 has 15 residues. Per the germline V gene, CDR1 is SGHKS and CDR2 is YYEKEE (reference sequence). V was shortened by 4 bases and J by 7 bases, with 17 bases between the two germline ends. The CDR3 reads CASSPRTGGGEKLFF. CDR3 bases: TGTGCCAGCAGCCCCAGGACGGGGGGAGGTGAAAAACTGTTTTTT.

This chain uses TRBV2 with TRBJ2-5; 9 bases align to TRBD2. Germline V lookup: CDR1 SNHLY, CDR2 FYNNEI. Unmatched junction bases numbered 13, after V lost 8 bases and J lost 0 bases. The CDR3 has 17 residues. CDR3 sequence reads: CASYVGSGRGYQETQYF. For the CDR3, the DNA is TGTGCCAGCTACGTTGGTAGCGGGAGAGGATACCAAGAGACCCAGTACTTC.